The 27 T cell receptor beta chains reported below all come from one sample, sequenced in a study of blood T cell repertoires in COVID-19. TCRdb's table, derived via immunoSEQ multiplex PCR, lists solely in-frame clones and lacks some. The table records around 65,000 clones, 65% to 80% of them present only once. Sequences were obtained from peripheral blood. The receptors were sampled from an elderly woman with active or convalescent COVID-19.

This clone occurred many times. In DNA, the CDR3 is TGTGCCAGCAGCCCCTCAAGAAGGGGGCGCGAGCAGTACTTC. It translates to CASSPSRRGREQYF. The rearrangement links TRBV6-5 to TRBJ2-7; TRBD1 matches 7 bases. Trimming at V came to 6 bases and at J to 6 bases, leaving 11 bases not matched to a gene. The CDR3 is 14 amino acids. CDR1 and CDR2 (germline): MNHEY, SVGAGI.

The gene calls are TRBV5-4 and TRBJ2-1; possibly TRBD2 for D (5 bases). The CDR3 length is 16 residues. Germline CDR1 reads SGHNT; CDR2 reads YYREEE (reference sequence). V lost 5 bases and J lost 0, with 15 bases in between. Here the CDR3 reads CASSPEEGSSYNEQFF. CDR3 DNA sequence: TGTGCCAGCAGTCCCGAGGAAGGGAGCTCCTACAATGAGCAGTTCTTC.

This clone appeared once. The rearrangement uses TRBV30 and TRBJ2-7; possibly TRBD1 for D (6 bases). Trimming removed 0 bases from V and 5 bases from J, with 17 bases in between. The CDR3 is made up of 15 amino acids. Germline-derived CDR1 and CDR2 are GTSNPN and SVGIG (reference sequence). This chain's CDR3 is CAWSVILGHLDEQYF. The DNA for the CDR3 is TGTGCCTGGAGTGTAATTCTGGGACACCTCGACGAGCAGTACTTC.

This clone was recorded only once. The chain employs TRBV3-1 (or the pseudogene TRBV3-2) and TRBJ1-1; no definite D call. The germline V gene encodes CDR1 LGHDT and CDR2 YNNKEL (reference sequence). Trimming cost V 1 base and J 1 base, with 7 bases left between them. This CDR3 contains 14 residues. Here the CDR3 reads CASSQGAGNTEAFF. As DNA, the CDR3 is TGTGCCAGCAGCCAAGGCGCGGGGAACACTGAAGCTTTCTTT.

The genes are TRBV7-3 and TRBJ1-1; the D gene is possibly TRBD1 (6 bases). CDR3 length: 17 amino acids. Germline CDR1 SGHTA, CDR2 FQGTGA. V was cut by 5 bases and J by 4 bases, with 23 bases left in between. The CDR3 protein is CASSPAPSATGFTEAFF. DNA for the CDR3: TGTGCCAGCAGCCCCGCCCCCTCAGCCACAGGGTTCACTGAAGCTTTCTTT.

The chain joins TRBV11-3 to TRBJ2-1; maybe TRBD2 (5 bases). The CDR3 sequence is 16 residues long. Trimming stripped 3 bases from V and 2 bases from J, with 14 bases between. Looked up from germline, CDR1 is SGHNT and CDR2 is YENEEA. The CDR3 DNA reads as TGTGCCAGCAGCTTCCCTAGCCCCCTTCCCTACAATGAGCAGTTCTTC. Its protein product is CASSFPSPLPYNEQFF. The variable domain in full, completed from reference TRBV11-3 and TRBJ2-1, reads EAGVVQSPRYKIIEKKQPVAFWCNPISGHNTLYWYLQNLGQGPELLIRYENEEAVDDSQLPKDRFSAERLKGVDSTLKIQPAELGDSAVYLCASSFPSPLPYNEQFFGPGTRLTVL.

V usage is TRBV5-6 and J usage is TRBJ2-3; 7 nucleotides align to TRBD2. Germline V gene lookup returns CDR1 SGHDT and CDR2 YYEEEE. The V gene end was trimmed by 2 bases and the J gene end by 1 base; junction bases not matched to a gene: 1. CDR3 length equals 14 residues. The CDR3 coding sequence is TGTGCCAGCAGCTTTACTAGCGGCACAGATACGCAGTATTTT. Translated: CASSFTSGTDTQYF.

This chain's CDR3 is CASSPRLSDRPDYGYTF. The CDR3 DNA reads TGTGCCAGCTCACCCCGTCTCTCAGACAGGCCAGACTATGGCTACACCTTC. V and J are TRBV18 and TRBJ1-2; possibly TRBD1 for D (6 bases). CDR1 and CDR2 from the germline V gene are KGHSH and LQKENI. This CDR3 comprises 17 residues. Between the trimmed V and J ends, which lost 3 bases and 3 bases, there was a span of 20 bases.

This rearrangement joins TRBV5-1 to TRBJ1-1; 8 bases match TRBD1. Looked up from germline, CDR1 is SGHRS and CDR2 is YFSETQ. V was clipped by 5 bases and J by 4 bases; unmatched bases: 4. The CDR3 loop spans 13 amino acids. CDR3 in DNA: TGCGCCAGCAGTTATGGACAGGGCACTGAAGCTTTCTTT. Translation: CASSYGQGTEAFF.

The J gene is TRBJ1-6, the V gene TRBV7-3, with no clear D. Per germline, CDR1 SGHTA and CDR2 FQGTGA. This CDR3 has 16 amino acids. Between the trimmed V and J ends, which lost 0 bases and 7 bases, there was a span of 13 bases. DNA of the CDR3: TGTGCCAGCAGCTTAACAGGCACTGACGGGAATTCACCCCTCCACTTT. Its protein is CASSLTGTDGNSPLHF.

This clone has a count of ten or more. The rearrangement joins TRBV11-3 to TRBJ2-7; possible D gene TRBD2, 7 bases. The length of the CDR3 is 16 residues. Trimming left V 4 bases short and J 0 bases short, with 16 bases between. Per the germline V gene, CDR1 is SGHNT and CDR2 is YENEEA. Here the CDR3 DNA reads TGTGCCAGCAGCTCCCCAAGGGGGGGACCCTCCTACGAGCAGTACTTC. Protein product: CASSSPRGGPSYEQYF.

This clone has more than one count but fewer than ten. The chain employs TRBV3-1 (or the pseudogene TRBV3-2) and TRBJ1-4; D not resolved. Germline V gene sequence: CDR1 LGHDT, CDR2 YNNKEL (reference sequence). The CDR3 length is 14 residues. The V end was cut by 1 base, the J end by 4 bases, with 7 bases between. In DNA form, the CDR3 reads TGTGCCAGCAGCCAAGGGCGGCGTAATGAAAAACTGTTTTTT. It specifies CASSQGRRNEKLFF.

The CDR3 is CAISESKTGDPRETQYF. Written as DNA, the CDR3 is TGTGCCATCAGTGAGTCTAAAACGGGGGATCCCCGAGAGACCCAGTACTTC. The V call is TRBV10-3, the J call TRBJ2-5; tentatively, D is TRBD2 (6 bases). The ends were cut back, 0 bases at V and 4 bases at J, with 18 bases in the middle. This CDR3 is built from 17 residues. Germline CDR1 is ENHRY and CDR2 is SYGVKD.

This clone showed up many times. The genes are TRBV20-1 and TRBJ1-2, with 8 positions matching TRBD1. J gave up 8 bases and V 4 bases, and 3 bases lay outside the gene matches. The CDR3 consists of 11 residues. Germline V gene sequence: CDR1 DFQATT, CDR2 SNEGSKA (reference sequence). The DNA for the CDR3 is TGCAGTGCTACAGACAGGGGCGGCTACACCTTC. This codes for CSATDRGGYTF.

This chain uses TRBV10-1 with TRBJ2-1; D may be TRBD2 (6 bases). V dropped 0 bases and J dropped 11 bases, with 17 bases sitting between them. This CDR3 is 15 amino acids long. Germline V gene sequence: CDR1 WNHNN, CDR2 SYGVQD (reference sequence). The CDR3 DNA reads TGCGCCAGCAGTGAGTCGCTAGCGATGAATGCTCAGCAGTTCTTC. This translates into CASSESLAMNAQQFF.

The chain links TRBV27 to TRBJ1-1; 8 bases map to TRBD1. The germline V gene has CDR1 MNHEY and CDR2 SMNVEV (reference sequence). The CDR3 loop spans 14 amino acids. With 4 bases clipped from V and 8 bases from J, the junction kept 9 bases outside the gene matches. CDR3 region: CASSWVAGGVEAFF. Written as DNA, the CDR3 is TGTGCCAGCAGTTGGGTGGCAGGGGGCGTCGAAGCTTTCTTT.

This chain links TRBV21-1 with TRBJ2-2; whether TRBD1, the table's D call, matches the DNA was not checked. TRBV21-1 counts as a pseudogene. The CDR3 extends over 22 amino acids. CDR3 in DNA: TGTGCCAGCAGCAATTGTGACAGGGCGAGGTCTCAGTCCCTCACGAACACCGGGGAGCTGTTTTTT. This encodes CASSNCDRARSQSLTNTGELFF.

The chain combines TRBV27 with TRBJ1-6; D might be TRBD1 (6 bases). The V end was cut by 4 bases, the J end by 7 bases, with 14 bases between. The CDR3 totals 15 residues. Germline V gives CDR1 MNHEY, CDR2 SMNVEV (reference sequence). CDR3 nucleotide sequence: TGTGCCAGCAGTTCCGACAGGACCAGAAATTCACCCCTCCACTTT. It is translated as CASSSDRTRNSPLHF.

CDR3: CASSPLATNEQFF. In DNA, the CDR3 is TGTGCCAGCTCCCCTCTAGCAACCAATGAGCAGTTCTTC. J is TRBJ2-1 and V is TRBV18; D possibly corresponds to TRBD2 (5 bases). Germline CDR1 and CDR2: KGHSH and LQKENI. The V and J ends lost 6 bases and 6 bases respectively, with 12 bases between them. The CDR3 is made up of 13 amino acids. The variable domain in full, with the rest retrieved from reference TRBV18 and TRBJ2-1, is NAGVMQNPRHLVRRRGQEARLRCSPMKGHSHVYWYRQLPEEGLKFMVYLQKENIIDESGMPKERFSAEFPKEGPSILRIQQVVRGDSAAYFCASSPLATNEQFFGPGTRLTVL.

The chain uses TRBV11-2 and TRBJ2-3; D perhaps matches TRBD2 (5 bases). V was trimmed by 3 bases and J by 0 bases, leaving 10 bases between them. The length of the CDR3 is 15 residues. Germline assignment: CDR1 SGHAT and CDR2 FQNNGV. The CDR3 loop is CASSLRVVSTDTQYF. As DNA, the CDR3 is TGTGCCAGCAGCTTGCGGGTGGTAAGCACAGATACGCAGTATTTT. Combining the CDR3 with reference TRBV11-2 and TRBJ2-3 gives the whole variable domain EAGVAQSPRYKIIEKRQSVAFWCNPISGHATLYWYQQILGQGPKLLIQFQNNGVVDDSQLPKDRFSAERLKGVDSTLKIQPAKLEDSAVYLCASSLRVVSTDTQYFGPGTRLTVL.

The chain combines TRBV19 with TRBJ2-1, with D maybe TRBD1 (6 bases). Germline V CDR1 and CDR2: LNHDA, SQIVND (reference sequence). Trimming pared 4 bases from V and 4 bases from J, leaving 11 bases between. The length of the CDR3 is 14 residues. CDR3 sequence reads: CASSTDRMYNEQFF. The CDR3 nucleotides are TGTGCCAGTAGTACAGACAGGATGTACAATGAGCAGTTCTTC.

DNA for the CDR3: TGTGCCAGCAGTGAAGTCCCTTATATGAACACTGAAGCTTTCTTT. Its translation is CASSEVPYMNTEAFF. V is TRBV6-1 and J is TRBJ1-1; D is undetermined. This CDR3 has 15 residues. The V gene's germline CDR1 is MNHNS and CDR2 SASEGT. V lost 1 base and J 0 bases, leaving 9 bases between the germline ends.

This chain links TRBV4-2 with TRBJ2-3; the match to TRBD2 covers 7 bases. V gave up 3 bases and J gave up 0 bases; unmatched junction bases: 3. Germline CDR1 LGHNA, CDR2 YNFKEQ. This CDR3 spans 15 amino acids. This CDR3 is CASSHNSGSTDTQYF. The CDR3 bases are TGTGCCAGCAGCCACAATAGCGGGAGCACAGATACGCAGTATTTT.

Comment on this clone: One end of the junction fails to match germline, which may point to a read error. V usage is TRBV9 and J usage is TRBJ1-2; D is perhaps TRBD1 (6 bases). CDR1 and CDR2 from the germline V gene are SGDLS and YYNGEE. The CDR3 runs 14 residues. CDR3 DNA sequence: TGCCCCAGCAGCATGGGGGGGCCGGGCTATGGCTACACCTTC. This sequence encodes CPSSMGGPGYGYTF.

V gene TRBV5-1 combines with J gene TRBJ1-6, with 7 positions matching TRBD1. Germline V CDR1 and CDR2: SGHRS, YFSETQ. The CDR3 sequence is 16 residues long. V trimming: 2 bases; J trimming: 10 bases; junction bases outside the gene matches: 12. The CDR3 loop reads CASSLSPRGPESPLHF. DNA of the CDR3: TGCGCCAGCAGCTTATCCCCAAGGGGGCCGGAATCACCCCTCCACTTT.

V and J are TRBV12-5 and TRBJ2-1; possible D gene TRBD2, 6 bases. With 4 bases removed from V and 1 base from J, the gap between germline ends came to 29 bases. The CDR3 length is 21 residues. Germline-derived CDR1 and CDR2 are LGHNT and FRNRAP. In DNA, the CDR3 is TGTGCTAGTGGTTCCGACGGGGGACGGGGGAGTACCGCTTGGTCCTACAATGAGCAGTTCTTC. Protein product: CASGSDGGRGSTAWSYNEQFF.

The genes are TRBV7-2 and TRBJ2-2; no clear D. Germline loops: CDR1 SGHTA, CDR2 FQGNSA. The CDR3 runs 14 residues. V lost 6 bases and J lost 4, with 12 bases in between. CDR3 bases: TGTGCCAGCAGATTCGTACCGGGCACCGGGGAGCTGTTTTTT. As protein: CASRFVPGTGELFF.